This T cell receptor (beta chain) was sequenced during a study of T cells in Graves' hyperthyroidism and ophthalmopathy. In its sample, this clonotype was seen many times. V lost 1 base to trimming and J lost 6 bases, with 10 bases between them. Germline CDR1 reads SGHRS; CDR2 reads YFSETQ. This CDR3 spans 14 amino acids. Hyperthyroidism, newly diagnosed and lasting under 2 months, affected patients aged 18 to 65. PBMCs were derived from around 10 ml fresh peripheral blood. The CDR3 regions of TCR beta were amplified from RNA transcripts. A set of HTBI primers served as the primers for a first-round RT-PCR of the TCR CDR3. TCRdb analysed the multiplex PCR reads with MiXCR anew, one entry per CDR3 protein. The data contain about 480,000 distinct CDR3 sequences, 13% to 15% of them singletons.

The sequencing sample was made of blood. The gene calls are TRBV5-1 and TRBJ2-2; D is unresolved. This sequence was found in a woman aged 18-30 years with Graves' hyperthyroidism. CDR3 DNA sequence: TGCGCCAGCAGCTTGTACGGAATCGCCGGGGAGCTGTTTTTT. The encoded protein is CASSLYGIAGELFF.